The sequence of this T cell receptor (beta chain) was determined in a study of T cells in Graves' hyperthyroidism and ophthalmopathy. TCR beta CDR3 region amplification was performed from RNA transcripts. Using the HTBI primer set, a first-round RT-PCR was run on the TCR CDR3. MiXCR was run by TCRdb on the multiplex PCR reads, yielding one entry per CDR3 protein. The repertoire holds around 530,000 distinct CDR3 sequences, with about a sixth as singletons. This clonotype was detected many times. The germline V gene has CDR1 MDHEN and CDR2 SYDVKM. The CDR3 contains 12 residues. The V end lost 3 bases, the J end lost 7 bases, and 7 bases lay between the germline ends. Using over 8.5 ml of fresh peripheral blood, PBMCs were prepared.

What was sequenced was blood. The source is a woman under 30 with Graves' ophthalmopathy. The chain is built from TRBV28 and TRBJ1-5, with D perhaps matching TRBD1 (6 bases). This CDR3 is CASSLGAQPQHF. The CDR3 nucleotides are TGTGCCAGCAGTTTGGGGGCCCAGCCCCAGCATTTT.